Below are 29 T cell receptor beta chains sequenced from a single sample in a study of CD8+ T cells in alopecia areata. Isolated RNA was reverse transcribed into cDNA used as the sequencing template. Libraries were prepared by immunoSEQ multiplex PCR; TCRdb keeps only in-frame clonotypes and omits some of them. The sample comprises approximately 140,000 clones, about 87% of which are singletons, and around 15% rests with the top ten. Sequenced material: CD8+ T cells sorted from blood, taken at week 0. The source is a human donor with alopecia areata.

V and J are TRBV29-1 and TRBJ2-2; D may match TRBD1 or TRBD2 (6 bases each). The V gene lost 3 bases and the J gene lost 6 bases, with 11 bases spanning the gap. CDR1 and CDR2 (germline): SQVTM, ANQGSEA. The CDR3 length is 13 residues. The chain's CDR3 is CSVERGEAGELFF. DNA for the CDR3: TGCAGCGTTGAGAGGGGGGAAGCCGGGGAGCTGTTTTTT.

Here the CDR3 DNA reads TGCGCCAGCAGCTTTACGGGGAGTGAAGCTTTCTTT. Residues: CASSFTGSEAFF. The rearrangement joins TRBV5-1 to TRBJ1-1; D is ambiguous. CDR1 SGHRS and CDR2 YFSETQ come from the germline V gene. This CDR3 has 12 residues. The V and J ends lost 2 bases and 7 bases respectively, with 9 bases between them.

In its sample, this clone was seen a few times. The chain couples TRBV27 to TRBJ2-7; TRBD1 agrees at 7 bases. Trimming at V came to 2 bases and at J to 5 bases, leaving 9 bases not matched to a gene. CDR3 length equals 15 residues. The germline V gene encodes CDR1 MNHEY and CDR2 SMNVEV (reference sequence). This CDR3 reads CASSLTKNRGHEQYF. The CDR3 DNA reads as TGTGCCAGCAGTTTAACTAAAAACAGGGGCCACGAGCAGTACTTC.

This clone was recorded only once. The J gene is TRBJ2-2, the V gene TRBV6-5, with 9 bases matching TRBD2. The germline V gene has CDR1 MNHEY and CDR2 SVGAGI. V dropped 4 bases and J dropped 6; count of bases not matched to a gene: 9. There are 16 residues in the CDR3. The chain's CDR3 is CASSSMTSGAPGELFF. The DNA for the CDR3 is TGTGCCAGCAGTTCCATGACTAGCGGAGCACCCGGGGAGCTGTTTTTT.

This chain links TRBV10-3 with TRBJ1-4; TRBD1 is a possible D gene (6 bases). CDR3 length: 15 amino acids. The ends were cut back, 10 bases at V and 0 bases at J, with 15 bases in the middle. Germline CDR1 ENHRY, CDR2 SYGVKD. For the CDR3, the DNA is TGTGCCAGCCGAGATTCAGGGGCAACTAATGAAAAACTGTTTTTT. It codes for CASRDSGATNEKLFF.

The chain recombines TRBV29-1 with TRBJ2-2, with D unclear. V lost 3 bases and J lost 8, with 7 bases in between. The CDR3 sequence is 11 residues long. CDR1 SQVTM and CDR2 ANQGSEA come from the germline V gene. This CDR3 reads CSVDFSGELFF. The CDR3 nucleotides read TGCAGCGTTGATTTCTCTGGGGAGCTGTTTTTT.

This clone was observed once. CDR3 DNA: TGTGCCAGCAGCTTATTGGAGGGGAGCGAGCAGTACTTC. It encodes CASSLLEGSEQYF. This chain connects TRBV7-6 to TRBJ2-7; the D gene is possibly TRBD2 (6 bases). CDR3 length: 13 residues. Germline-derived CDR1 and CDR2 are SGHVS and FNYEAQ. Trimming cost V 2 bases and J 6 bases, with 11 bases left between them.

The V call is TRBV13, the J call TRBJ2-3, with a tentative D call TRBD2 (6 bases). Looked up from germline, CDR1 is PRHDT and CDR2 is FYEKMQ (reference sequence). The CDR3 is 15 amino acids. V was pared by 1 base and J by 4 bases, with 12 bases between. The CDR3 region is CASSLVAVDPDTQYF. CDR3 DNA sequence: TGTGCCAGCAGCTTAGTAGCGGTAGACCCAGATACGCAGTATTTT.

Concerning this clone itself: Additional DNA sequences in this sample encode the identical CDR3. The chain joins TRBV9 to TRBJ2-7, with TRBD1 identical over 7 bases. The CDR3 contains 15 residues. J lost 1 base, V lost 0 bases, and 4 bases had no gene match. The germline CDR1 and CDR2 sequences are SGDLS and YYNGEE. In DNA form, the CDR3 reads TGTGCCAGCAGCGTAGGGGACAGTCAATCCTACGAGCAGTACTTC. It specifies CASSVGDSQSYEQYF.

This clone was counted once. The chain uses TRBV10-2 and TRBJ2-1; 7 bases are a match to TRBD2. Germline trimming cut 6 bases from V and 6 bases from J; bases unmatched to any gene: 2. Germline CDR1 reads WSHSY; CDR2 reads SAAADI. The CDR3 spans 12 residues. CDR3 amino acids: CASRSGGNEQFF. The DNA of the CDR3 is TGCGCCAGCAGGTCGGGAGGCAATGAGCAGTTCTTC.

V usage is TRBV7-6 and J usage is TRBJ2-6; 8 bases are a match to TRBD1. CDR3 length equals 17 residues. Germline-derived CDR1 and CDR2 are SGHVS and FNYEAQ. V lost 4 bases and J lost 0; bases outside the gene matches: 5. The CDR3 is CASSSGQDTSGANVLTF. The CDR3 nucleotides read TGTGCCAGCAGCTCGGGACAGGATACCTCTGGGGCCAACGTCCTGACTTTC.

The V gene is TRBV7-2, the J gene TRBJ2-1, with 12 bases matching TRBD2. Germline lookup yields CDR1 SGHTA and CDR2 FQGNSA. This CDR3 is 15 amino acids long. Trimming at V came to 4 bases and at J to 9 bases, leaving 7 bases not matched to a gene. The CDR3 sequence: CASSSGLAGRGEQFF. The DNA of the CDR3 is TGTGCCAGCAGCTCTGGACTAGCGGGGAGGGGTGAGCAGTTCTTC.

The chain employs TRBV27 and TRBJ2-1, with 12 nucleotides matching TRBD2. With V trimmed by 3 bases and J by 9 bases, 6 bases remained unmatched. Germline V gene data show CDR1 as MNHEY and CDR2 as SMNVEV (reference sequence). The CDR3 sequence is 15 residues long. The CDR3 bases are TGTGCCAGCAGTTTTCTAGCGGGGGGGCCTGGTGAGCAGTTCTTC. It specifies CASSFLAGGPGEQFF.

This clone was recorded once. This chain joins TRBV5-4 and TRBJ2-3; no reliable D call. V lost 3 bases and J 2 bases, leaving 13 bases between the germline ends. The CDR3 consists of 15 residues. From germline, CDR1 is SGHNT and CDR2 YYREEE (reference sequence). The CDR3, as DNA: TGTGCCAGCAGCTCCGGTACCAGAGTCACAGATACGCAGTATTTT. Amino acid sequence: CASSSGTRVTDTQYF.

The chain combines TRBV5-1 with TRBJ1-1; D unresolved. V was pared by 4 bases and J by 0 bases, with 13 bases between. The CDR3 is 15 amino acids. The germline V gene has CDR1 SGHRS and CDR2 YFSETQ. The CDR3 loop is CASSPWTPMNTEAFF. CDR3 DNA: TGCGCCAGCAGCCCGTGGACGCCCATGAACACTGAAGCTTTCTTT.

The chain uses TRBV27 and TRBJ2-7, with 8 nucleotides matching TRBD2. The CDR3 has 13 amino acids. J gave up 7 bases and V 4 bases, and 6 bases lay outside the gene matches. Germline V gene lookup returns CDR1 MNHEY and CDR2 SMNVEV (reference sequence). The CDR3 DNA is TGTGCCAGCAGTTCGGGAGGGGCCTGGGAGCAGTACTTC. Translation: CASSSGGAWEQYF.

CDR3 amino acids: CASSIAWGSSFYEQYF. The CDR3 DNA reads as TGTGCCAGTAGTATTGCGTGGGGGAGTTCGTTTTACGAGCAGTACTTC. The gene calls are TRBV19 and TRBJ2-7; either TRBD1 or TRBD2 may fit D (5 bases each). V lost 3 bases and J lost 4, with 19 bases in between. The V gene's germline CDR1 is LNHDA and CDR2 SQIVND (reference sequence). CDR3 length: 16 amino acids. The full variable domain, rest sourced from reference TRBV19 and TRBJ2-7, is DGGITQSPKYLFRKEGQNVTLSCEQNLNHDAMYWYRQDPGQGLRLIYYSQIVNDFQKGDIAEGYSVSREKKESFPLTVTSAQKNPTAFYLCASSIAWGSSFYEQYFGPGTRLTVT.

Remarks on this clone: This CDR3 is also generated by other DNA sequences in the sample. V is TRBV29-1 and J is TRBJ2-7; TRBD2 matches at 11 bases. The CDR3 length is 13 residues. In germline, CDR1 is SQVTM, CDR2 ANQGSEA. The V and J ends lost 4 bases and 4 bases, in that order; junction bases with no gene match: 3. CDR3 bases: TGCAGCGTTGGGCTAGCGGGGGGTTACGAGCAGTACTTC. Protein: CSVGLAGGYEQYF.

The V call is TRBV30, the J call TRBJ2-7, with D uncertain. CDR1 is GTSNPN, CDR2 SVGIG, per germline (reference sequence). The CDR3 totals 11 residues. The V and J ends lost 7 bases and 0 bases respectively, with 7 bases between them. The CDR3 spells CASTTSYEQYF. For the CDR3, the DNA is TGTGCCTCCACGACCTCCTACGAGCAGTACTTC.

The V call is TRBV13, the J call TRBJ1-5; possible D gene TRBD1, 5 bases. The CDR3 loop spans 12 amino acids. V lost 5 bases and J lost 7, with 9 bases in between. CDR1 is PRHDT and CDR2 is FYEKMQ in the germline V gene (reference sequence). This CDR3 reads CASSIRDQPQHF. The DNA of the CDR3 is TGTGCCAGCAGCATAAGGGACCAGCCCCAGCATTTT.

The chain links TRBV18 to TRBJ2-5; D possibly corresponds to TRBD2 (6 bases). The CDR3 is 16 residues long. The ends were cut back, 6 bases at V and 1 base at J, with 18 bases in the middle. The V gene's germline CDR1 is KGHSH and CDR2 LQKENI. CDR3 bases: TGTGCCAGCTCGGGAGACCCCCCGGAGGGCCAAGAGACCCAGTACTTC. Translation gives CASSGDPPEGQETQYF.

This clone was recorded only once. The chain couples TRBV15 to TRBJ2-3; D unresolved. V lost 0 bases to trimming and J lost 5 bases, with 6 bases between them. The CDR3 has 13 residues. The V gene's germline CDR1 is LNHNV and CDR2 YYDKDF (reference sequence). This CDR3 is CATSRDLGDTQYF. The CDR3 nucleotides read TGTGCCACCAGCAGAGATTTGGGAGATACGCAGTATTTT. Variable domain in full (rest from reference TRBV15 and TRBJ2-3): DAMVIQNPRYQVTQFGKPVTLSCSQTLNHNVMYWYQQKSSQAPKLLFHYYDKDFNNEADTPDNFQSRRPNTSFCFLDIRSPGLGDTAMYLCATSRDLGDTQYFGPGTRLTVL.

CDR3 nucleotides: TGCGCCAGCAGCCAAGACCCGGGACAGGCCACTTACAATGAGCAGTTCTTC. Its protein is CASSQDPGQATYNEQFF. The chain combines TRBV4-1 with TRBJ2-1; TRBD1 agrees at 8 bases. Germline CDR1 is MGHRA and CDR2 is YSYEKL. The CDR3 spans 17 residues. Trimming removed 0 bases from V and 4 bases from J; junction bases left unmatched: 8.

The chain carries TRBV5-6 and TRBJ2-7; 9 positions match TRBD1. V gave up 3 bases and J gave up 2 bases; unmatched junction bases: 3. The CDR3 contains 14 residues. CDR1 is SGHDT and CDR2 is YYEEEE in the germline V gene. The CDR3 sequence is CASSSGTGTYEQYF. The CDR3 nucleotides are TGTGCCAGCAGCTCCGGGACAGGGACCTACGAGCAGTACTTC.

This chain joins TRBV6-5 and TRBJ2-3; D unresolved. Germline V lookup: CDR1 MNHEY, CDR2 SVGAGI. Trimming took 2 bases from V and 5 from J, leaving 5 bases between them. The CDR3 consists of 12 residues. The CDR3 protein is CASSYGIDTQYF. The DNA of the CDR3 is TGTGCCAGCAGTTACGGGATAGATACGCAGTATTTT.

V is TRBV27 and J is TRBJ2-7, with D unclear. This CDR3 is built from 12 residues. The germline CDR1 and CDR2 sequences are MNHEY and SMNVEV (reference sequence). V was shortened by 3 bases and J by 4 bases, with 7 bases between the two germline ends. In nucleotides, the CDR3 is TGTGCCAGCAGTTTGGCCGGTTACGAGCAGTACTTC. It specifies CASSLAGYEQYF.

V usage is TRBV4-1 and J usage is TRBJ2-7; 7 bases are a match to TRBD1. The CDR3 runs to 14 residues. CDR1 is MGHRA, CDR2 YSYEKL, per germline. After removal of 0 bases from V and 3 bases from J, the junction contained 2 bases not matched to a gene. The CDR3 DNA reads TGCGCCAGCAGCCAAGAAGGACAGGTCTACGAGCAGTACTTC. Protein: CASSQEGQVYEQYF.

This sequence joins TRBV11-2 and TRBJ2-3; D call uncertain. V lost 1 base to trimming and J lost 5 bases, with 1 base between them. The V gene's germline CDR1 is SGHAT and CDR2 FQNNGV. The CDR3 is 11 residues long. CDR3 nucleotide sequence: TGTGCCAGCAGCTTAGTAGATACGCAGTATTTT. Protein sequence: CASSLVDTQYF.

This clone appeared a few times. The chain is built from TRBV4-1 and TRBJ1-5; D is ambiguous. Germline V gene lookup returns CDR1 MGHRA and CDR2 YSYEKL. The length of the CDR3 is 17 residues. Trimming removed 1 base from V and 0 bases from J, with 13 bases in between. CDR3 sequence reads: CASSQVAQMYSNQPQHF. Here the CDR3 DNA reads TGCGCCAGCAGCCAAGTCGCGCAGATGTATAGCAATCAGCCCCAGCATTTT.